The 6 T cell receptor beta chains below come from one sample, sequenced in a study of blood T cell repertoires in COVID-19. TCRdb keeps only in-frame clones here, not all; method: immunoSEQ multiplex PCR. The data contain about half a million clones, 80% to 90% of them singletons. Sequenced input: peripheral blood. The receptor set was obtained from a human donor in a cohort sampled during active COVID-19.

The CDR3 DNA sequence: TGTGCCAGCAGCCAAGACCAACCGGGGAAGACTGAAGCTTTCTTT. Translated: CASSQDQPGKTEAFF. V gene TRBV7-8 combines with J gene TRBJ1-1; no reliable D call. This CDR3 is built from 15 residues. CDR1 and CDR2 (germline): SGHVS, FQNEAQ. Trimming took 5 bases from V and 5 from J, leaving 18 bases between them.

The rearrangement joins TRBV5-6 to TRBJ2-5, with D uncertain. Germline CDR1 SGHDT, CDR2 YYEEEE. The CDR3 covers 14 residues. The ends were cut back, 2 bases at V and 3 bases at J, with 11 bases in the middle. DNA of the CDR3: TGTGCCAGCAGCTTATCCCCGAGCGAAGAGACCCAGTACTTC. As protein: CASSLSPSEETQYF.

The rearrangement uses TRBV2 and TRBJ1-1; D may be TRBD1 (5 bases). This CDR3 contains 15 residues. Trimming took off 3 bases at V and 0 bases at J, with 11 bases between the two ends. Germline V gives CDR1 SNHLY, CDR2 FYNNEI. CDR3 in amino acids: CASSERRGLNTEAFF. CDR3 sequence (DNA): TGTGCCAGCAGTGAGAGGAGGGGCTTGAACACTGAAGCTTTCTTT.

The V call is TRBV7-2, the J call TRBJ1-6; TRBD1 matches at 9 bases. Germline values: CDR1 SGHTA, CDR2 FQGNSA. The CDR3 consists of 15 residues. Trimming cost V 1 base and J 10 bases; bases outside gene matches: 5. CDR3 DNA sequence: TGTGCCAGCAGCTTAGGGGACAGGGCTCGGTCACCCCTCCACTTT. Translating gives CASSLGDRARSPLHF.

This rearrangement joins TRBV30 to TRBJ1-1; 7 bases line up with TRBD1. This CDR3 is 14 amino acids long. CDR1 is GTSNPN, CDR2 SVGIG, per germline (reference sequence). J gave up 2 bases and V 2 bases, and 5 bases lay outside the gene matches. The CDR3 region is CAWSRGQDNTEAFF. CDR3 bases: TGTGCCTGGAGTCGCGGACAGGATAACACTGAAGCTTTCTTT.

The chain combines TRBV28 with TRBJ1-1; D gene uncertain. The CDR3 totals 11 residues. CDR1 is MDHEN and CDR2 is SYDVKM in the germline V gene. V lost 4 bases and J 10 bases, leaving 10 bases between the germline ends. This chain's CDR3 is CASSSIGGAFF. In nucleotides, the CDR3 is TGTGCCAGCAGTTCCATAGGAGGAGCTTTCTTT. The whole variable domain, remainder taken from reference TRBV28 and TRBJ1-1, is DVKVTQSSRYLVKRTGEKVFLECVQDMDHENMFWYRQDPGLGLRLIYFSYDVKMKEKGDIPEGYSVSREKKERFSLILESASTNQTSMYLCASSSIGGAFFGQGTRLTVV.